The rows below give T cell receptor beta chains drawn from one sample of a study of OX40 agonist ivuxolimab in advanced cancers. Measured with immunoSEQ multiplex PCR; TCRdb has only the in-frame clones, and not every one. The profile shows more than 10,000 clones, approximately 72% of them singletons. The starting material was CD4+ or CD8+ T cells sorted from blood, obtained in a trial of the OX40 agonist ivuxolimab. The receptors come from an adult with an advanced solid tumor such as melanoma, head and neck, liver or kidney cancer. The CDR3 runs from the conserved cysteine through the conserved F or W. D genes are given only for firm matches. Only some rows state a clone size, as once, few, many or a class for expanded clones.

V gene	J gene	D gene	clone size	CDR3 DNA	CDR3 protein
TRBV18	TRBJ2-7	TRBD2	NA	TGTGCCAGCTCCCCTGGTACTGAGCGGGGGAGCCCCTACGAGCAGTACTTC	CASSPGTERGSPYEQYF
TRBV6-1	TRBJ2-5	TRBD2	NA	TGTGCCAGCAGTGAAGCAGCGGGAGGGCCAGAGACCCAGTACTTC	CASSEAAGGPETQYF
TRBV2	TRBJ2-2	NA	NA	TGTGCCAGCAGGACGAGGCAGGCGAACACCGGGGAGCTGTTTTTT	CASRTRQANTGELFF
TRBV28	TRBJ2-1	NA	NA	TGTGCCAGCAGTTTTCGGCTAGGAGGGAATGAGCAGTTCTTC	CASSFRLGGNEQFF
TRBV27	TRBJ2-7	TRBD1	NA	TGTGCCAGCAGTCTATCCGGGACAGGAGCCTACGAGCAGTACTTC	CASSLSGTGAYEQYF
TRBV27	TRBJ1-1	NA	once	TGTGCCAGCAGCGTGGCGGGGGGTCGGACTGAAGCTTTCTTT	CASSVAGGRTEAFF
TRBV7-8	TRBJ2-2	NA	NA	TGTGCCAGCAGCCCCCCTGGCACCGGGGAGCTGTTTTTT	CASSPPGTGELFF
TRBV27	TRBJ1-6	NA	NA	TGTGCCAGCAGTCCAGGGACGTCAAATTCACCCCTCCACTTT	CASSPGTSNSPLHF
TRBV2	TRBJ2-7	NA	few	TGTGCCAGCAGTGAAGCGCAACTGCAGGCCTACGAGCAGTACTTC	CASSEAQLQAYEQYF
TRBV27	TRBJ1-4	TRBD1	NA	TGTGCCAGCAGATCCCTTGCGGACAGGGACTCTGAAAAACTGTTTTTT	CASRSLADRDSEKLFF
TRBV5-8	TRBJ2-7	TRBD2	medium-sized	TGTGCCAGCAGCTTCGGGCAAGCGGGGAACGAGCAGTACTTC	CASSFGQAGNEQYF
TRBV5-1	TRBJ1-1	NA	medium-sized	TGCGCCAGCAGCCCCGGCGTGGGGCCGATGAACACTGAAGCTTTCTTT	CASSPGVGPMNTEAFF
TRBV19	TRBJ2-1	NA	once	TGTGCCAGTAGTCTTCGGGCGGTATACAATGAGCAGTTCTTC	CASSLRAVYNEQFF
TRBV21-1	TRBJ1-5	NA	NA	TGTGCCAGCAGCAAAGGTAACACTAGCAATCAGCCCCAGCATTTT	CASSKGNTSNQPQHF
TRBV7-3	TRBJ2-1	NA	NA	TGTGCCAGCAGCTTAATCCCCTCACCTGAATATGAGCAGTTCTTC	CASSLIPSPEYEQFF
TRBV13	TRBJ2-5	NA	NA	TGTGCCAGCAGCTTAGGTTGGGAGACCCAGTACTTC	CASSLGWETQYF
TRBV2	TRBJ1-2	NA	few	TGTGCCAGTACAGAGGTAGATGGCTACACCTTC	CASTEVDGYTF
TRBV6-5	TRBJ1-3	NA	NA	TGTGCCAGCAGCGGGACTGCGCTCTCTGGAAACACCATATATTTT	CASSGTALSGNTIYF
TRBV7-9	TRBJ2-2	TRBD2	NA	TGTGCCAGCAGCCTCCGGGGGGAGGGGAACACCGGGGAGCTGTTTTTT	CASSLRGEGNTGELFF
TRBV18	TRBJ2-6	NA	NA	TGTGCCAGCTCAAGAGGACAGCCCTCTGGGGCCAACGTCCTGACTTTC	CASSRGQPSGANVLTF
TRBV29-1	TRBJ2-3	TRBD2	NA	TGCAGCGTTGGGACTAGCGGAGGCACAGATACGCAGTATTTT	CSVGTSGGTDTQYF
TRBV15	TRBJ2-1	TRBD2	NA	TGTGCCACCAGCCCCCCCGGTTCTAGCGGAAACACCTACAATGAGCAGTTCTTC	CATSPPGSSGNTYNEQFF
TRBV5-4	TRBJ2-7	NA	NA	TGTGCCAGCAGCTTGGGCGGGTACGAGCAGTACTTC	CASSLGGYEQYF
TRBV19	TRBJ2-1	NA	NA	TGTGCCAGTAGTATAGCGGAGTACAATGAGCAGTTCTTC	CASSIAEYNEQFF
TRBV11-3	TRBJ2-2	NA	few	TGTGCCAGCAGCCCTAAGAACACCGGGGAGCTGTTTTTT	CASSPKNTGELFF